The TCR beta chain described here comes from a study of cytomegalovirus exposure and HLA in healthy donors. The wider study: It was reported in a later analysis that the 95 to 150 validation repertoires used the same platform as the approximately 690 first-cohort repertoires.

Assay used: immunoSEQ multiplex PCR; TCRdb lists only in-frame clones, some missing. The data show around 250,000 clones, 90% seen once. This clone was detected only a few times. The target antigen is unknown. An end of the junction does not agree with germline; a read error may underlie this. Germline values: CDR1 SGHAT, CDR2 FQNNGV. The CDR3 is made up of 14 amino acids. Findings and limits, study-wide: A few CMV-associated chains proved CMV antigen-specific in vitro. More than 150 TCR beta chains were listed as cytomegalovirus-associated.

Sequencing was done on a sample of PBMCs. This clonotype was sampled from a young woman in good health and CMV-seronegative. V and J are TRBV11-2 and TRBJ1-4, with TRBD1 matching 10 bases. The DNA for the CDR3 is TGTGCCAGCAGCATAGACAGGGGGCGCGAAAAACTGTTTTTT. Translation: CASSIDRGREKLFF.